Sequencing of this TCR beta chain was carried out in a study of T cell responses to AZD1222 COVID-19 vaccine. On this clone itself: What it binds is unknown.

This table comes from immunoSEQ multiplex PCR, and its TCRdb copy is limited to in-frame clones, with some not included. The table shows about 120,000 clones, with approximately 90% occurring only once. Notes on the study in general: Of the AZD1222 recipients, only 5 to 7 were seropositive at baseline. Nearly half of spike-specific TCRs reportedly go after variant regions that carry no mutations. Clonal diversity may have been underestimated in mostly white British donors.

This receptor was taken from an adult in good health. The sequencing here drew on peripheral blood, taken on day 0 of AZD1222 vaccination.

This CDR3 reads CASSLTGLGTEAFF. CDR3 nucleotides: TGTGCCAGCAGCTTAACGGGGCTCGGGACTGAAGCTTTCTTT. The chain carries TRBV7-3 and TRBJ1-1; D is possibly TRBD1 (5 bases). Germline V lookup: CDR1 SGHTA, CDR2 FQGTGA. The CDR3 consists of 14 residues. V was cut by 0 bases and J by 5 bases, with 10 bases left in between.